One sample yielded the 23 T cell receptor beta chains listed below, sequenced in a study of CD8 T cell repertoires and HIV-1 epitope variants. Sequenced by immunoSEQ multiplex PCR; TCRdb stores in-frame clones only, minus some. The repertoire holds 4,000 to 5,000 clones, with about 70% as singletons. These receptors have no known antigen. What was sequenced was cultured CD8+ T cells derived from PBMCs. The receptors were sampled from a male donor with HIV.

The genes are TRBV12-5 and TRBJ1-5; D call uncertain. V lost 2 bases to trimming and J lost 3 bases, with 2 bases between them. CDR1 is LGHNT, CDR2 FRNRAP, per germline. The CDR3 spans 12 residues. In DNA, the CDR3 is TGTGCTAGTGGTTTGTCCAATCAGCCCCAGCATTTT. It yields the protein CASGLSNQPQHF.

This CDR3 is CASSWAGIPGELFF. CDR3 nucleotides: TGTGCCAGCAGTTGGGCAGGGATCCCCGGGGAGCTGTTTTTT. The gene calls are TRBV28 and TRBJ2-2; D perhaps matches TRBD1 (5 bases). V was trimmed by 4 bases and J by 6 bases, leaving 12 bases between them. CDR1 is MDHEN and CDR2 is SYDVKM in the germline V gene. The CDR3 runs to 14 residues.

The chain is built from TRBV28 and TRBJ2-4, with 8 bases aligning to TRBD1. The CDR3 has 16 residues. V lost 5 bases, J lost 6 bases, and 12 bases stayed unmatched. The germline V gene has CDR1 MDHEN and CDR2 SYDVKM. The CDR3 bases are TGTGCCAGCAGTGCTTTTTCGACAGGGGCCGGAAACATTCAGTACTTC. Encoded protein: CASSAFSTGAGNIQYF.

The chain has TRBV7-8 and TRBJ1-1; D call uncertain. Germline V gene lookup returns CDR1 SGHVS and CDR2 FQNEAQ. Trimming took 2 bases from V and 1 from J, leaving 5 bases between them. The CDR3 loop spans 13 amino acids. In DNA form, the CDR3 reads TGTGCCAGCAGCTTATCCGAGAACACTGAAGCTTTCTTT. It codes for CASSLSENTEAFF.

V gene TRBV19 combines with J gene TRBJ1-1, with a tentative D call TRBD1 (5 bases). Trimming pared 5 bases from V and 0 bases from J, leaving 7 bases between. CDR1 is LNHDA, CDR2 SQIVND, per germline (reference sequence). The CDR3 has 13 residues. The CDR3 loop is CASSDSMNTEAFF. The DNA for the CDR3 is TGTGCCAGTAGTGACAGCATGAACACTGAAGCTTTCTTT.

The chain joins TRBV7-5 to TRBJ2-6; the tabulated D call, TRBD2, remains unverified against the DNA. TRBV7-5 is designated a pseudogene. The CDR3 extends over 17 amino acids. The CDR3 sequence is CARSLKGGSSGANVLTF. CDR3 in DNA: TGTGCCAGAAGCTTAAAAGGCGGAAGCTCTGGGGCCAACGTCCTGACTTTC.

The V call is TRBV11-1, the J call TRBJ1-1; D is uncertain. Trimming pared 2 bases from V and 4 bases from J, leaving 5 bases between. The CDR3 contains 12 residues. CDR1 is SGHAT, CDR2 FQDESV, per germline (reference sequence). CDR3 coding DNA: TGTGCCAGCAGCTTAACGAGCACTGAAGCTTTCTTT. Amino acid sequence: CASSLTSTEAFF.

V gene TRBV2 combines with J gene TRBJ1-1; D might be TRBD1 (6 bases). Trimming removed 5 bases at V and 0 bases at J, with 13 bases between. Germline lookup yields CDR1 SNHLY and CDR2 FYNNEI. The CDR3 totals 15 residues. CDR3 amino acids: CASSKGAGVNTEAFF. The CDR3 nucleotides are TGTGCCAGCAGTAAGGGTGCAGGGGTGAACACTGAAGCTTTCTTT.

About this clone: At the DNA level, this CDR3 is encoded by other sequences in the same sample as well. The chain recombines TRBV7-9 with TRBJ1-3; D is perhaps TRBD1 (5 bases). The germline CDR1 and CDR2 sequences are SEHNR and FQNEAQ (reference sequence). CDR3 size: 15 residues. Between the trimmed V and J ends, which lost 6 bases and 4 bases, there was a span of 16 bases. The CDR3 protein is CASRSGRLSGNTIYF. CDR3 coding DNA: TGTGCCAGCAGATCGGGACGGCTCTCCGGAAACACCATATATTTT.

This sequence joins TRBV5-6 and TRBJ2-7; a possible D gene is TRBD1 (5 bases). V lost 4 bases to trimming and J lost 2 bases, with 16 bases between them. CDR1 is SGHDT and CDR2 is YYEEEE in the germline V gene. The CDR3 has 15 residues. The CDR3 region is CASSPVGAKAYEQYF. CDR3 sequence (DNA): TGTGCCAGCAGCCCTGTTGGGGCCAAAGCCTACGAGCAGTACTTC.

The V gene is TRBV28, the J gene TRBJ1-1; D gene uncertain. The CDR3 runs to 13 residues. Trimming removed 4 bases at V and 6 bases at J, with 12 bases between. Germline assignment: CDR1 MDHEN and CDR2 SYDVKM. The DNA for the CDR3 is TGTGCCAGCAGTTCGGGCTCAAGCCCTGAAGCTTTCTTT. Its translation: CASSSGSSPEAFF. Supplemented by reference TRBV28 and TRBJ1-1, the full variable domain reads DVKVTQSSRYLVKRTGEKVFLECVQDMDHENMFWYRQDPGLGLRLIYFSYDVKMKEKGDIPEGYSVSREKKERFSLILESASTNQTSMYLCASSSGSSPEAFFGQGTRLTVV.

This chain connects TRBV6-5 to TRBJ1-3, with TRBD1 as a possible D gene (5 bases). V was shortened by 0 bases and J by 0 bases, with 9 bases between the two germline ends. Germline CDR1 is MNHEY and CDR2 is SVGAGI. This CDR3 is built from 16 residues. For the CDR3, the DNA is TGTGCCAGCAGTTACTCCCAGGGAAGCTCTGGAAACACCATATATTTT. It codes for CASSYSQGSSGNTIYF.

V is TRBV6-5 and J is TRBJ2-7; D gene unclear. Trimming removed 3 bases at V and 7 bases at J, with 10 bases between. Germline V gene sequence: CDR1 MNHEY, CDR2 SVGAGI. The CDR3 runs to 12 residues. The CDR3 loop is CASSYPPEEQYF. The CDR3 DNA is TGTGCCAGCAGTTATCCACCGGAGGAGCAGTACTTC.

The V gene is TRBV7-9, the J gene TRBJ1-5, with 7 bases fitting TRBD1. The trim removed 1 base at V and 3 bases at J, leaving 9 bases unmatched. In germline, CDR1 is SEHNR, CDR2 FQNEAQ (reference sequence). The CDR3 consists of 17 residues. CDR3 bases: TGTGCCAGCAGCTTAGGGGGACAGTCCCCGTACAATCAGCCCCAGCATTTT. Translated: CASSLGGQSPYNQPQHF. The complete variable domain, with remaining parts taken from reference TRBV7-9 and TRBJ1-5, reads DTGVSQNPRHKITKRGQNVTFRCDPISEHNRLYWYRQTLGQGPEFLTYFQNEAQLEKSRLLSDRFSAERPKGSFSTLEIQRTEQGDSAMYLCASSLGGQSPYNQPQHFGDGTRLSIL.

The chain recombines TRBV11-2 with TRBJ2-2; no firm D call. V was clipped by 5 bases and J by 6 bases, with 7 bases between them. Per germline, CDR1 SGHAT and CDR2 FQNNGV. CDR3 length: 12 residues. CDR3 loop: CASSPLAGELFF. The DNA for the CDR3 is TGTGCCAGCAGCCCCCTGGCCGGGGAGCTGTTTTTT.

This rearrangement joins TRBV4-3 to TRBJ1-1, with a possible D match to TRBD1 (6 bases). The CDR3 loop spans 14 amino acids. V was shortened by 0 bases and J by 7 bases, with 12 bases between the two germline ends. Germline CDR1 LGHNA, CDR2 YSLEER. CDR3 nucleotide sequence: TGCGCCAGCAGCCAAGATGGGGGGCTCAGTGAAGCTTTCTTT. Its protein is CASSQDGGLSEAFF.

V usage is TRBV14 and J usage is TRBJ1-2; no reliable D call. V shed 3 bases and J shed 3 bases, with 8 bases lying between them. CDR3 length: 13 amino acids. Germline-derived CDR1 and CDR2 are SGHDN and FVKESK. CDR3 sequence: CASSQRTDYGYTF. The CDR3 DNA sequence: TGTGCCAGCAGCCAGAGGACGGACTATGGCTACACCTTC.

The chain uses TRBV25-1 and TRBJ2-5; D is unclear. The CDR3 spans 12 residues. Trimming took 10 bases from V and 9 from J, leaving 18 bases between them. Germline CDR1 reads MGHDK; CDR2 reads SYGVNS. CDR3 loop: CATSPLTRPQYF. CDR3 nucleotide sequence: TGTGCCACCTCCCCCTTAACCCGGCCCCAGTACTTC. The full variable domain, completed using reference TRBV25-1 and TRBJ2-5, is EADIYQTPRYLVIGTGKKITLECSQTMGHDKMYWYQQDPGMELHLIHYSYGVNSTEKGDLSSESTVSRIRTEHFPLTLESARPSHTSQYLCATSPLTRPQYFGPGTRLLVL.

The rearrangement joins TRBV7-2 to TRBJ2-1, with TRBD2 matching over 11 bases. The CDR3 is 16 residues long. With 5 bases clipped from V and 8 bases from J, the junction kept 11 bases outside the gene matches. Germline values: CDR1 SGHTA, CDR2 FQGNSA. The CDR3 sequence is CASSGLAGGKGDEQFF. The CDR3 bases are TGTGCCAGCAGCGGGCTAGCGGGGGGTAAGGGAGATGAGCAGTTCTTC.

In regard to this clone: The sample carries other DNA sequences with the same CDR3. The chain has TRBV18 and TRBJ1-1; D gene unclear. Trimming stripped 3 bases from V and 1 base from J, with 6 bases between. The CDR3 runs to 13 residues. The germline V gene encodes CDR1 KGHSH and CDR2 LQKENI. CDR3 nucleotide sequence: TGTGCCAGCTCACCTGGCGCGAACACTGAAGCTTTCTTT. Protein product: CASSPGANTEAFF.

The J gene is TRBJ2-7, the V gene TRBV4-3; tentative D call: TRBD2 (6 bases). The CDR3 covers 15 residues. Trimming took off 0 bases at V and 2 bases at J, with 11 bases between the two ends. Germline V gives CDR1 LGHNA, CDR2 YSLEER. CDR3 DNA: TGCGCCAGCAGCCAAGACCGGAGGGTCACCTACGAGCAGTACTTC. Amino acid sequence: CASSQDRRVTYEQYF.

This chain uses TRBV28 with TRBJ1-3, with D possibly being TRBD1 (5 bases). The CDR3 runs to 17 residues. V lost 5 bases, J lost 0 bases, and 17 bases lay in between. CDR1 and CDR2 (germline): MDHEN, SYDVKM. Here the CDR3 DNA reads TGTGCCAGCAGTATAACGTTGGGGGGGAGCTCTGGAAACACCATATATTTT. It translates to CASSITLGGSSGNTIYF.

This clone was picked up one time. The V gene is TRBV9, the J gene TRBJ1-4; possibly TRBD1 for D (6 bases). Germline CDR1 SGDLS, CDR2 YYNGEE. V gave up 0 bases and J gave up 5 bases, with 11 bases separating them. The CDR3 consists of 15 residues. The CDR3 region is CASSVGQGRNEKLFF. For the CDR3, the DNA is TGTGCCAGCAGCGTAGGGCAGGGGCGGAATGAAAAACTGTTTTTT.